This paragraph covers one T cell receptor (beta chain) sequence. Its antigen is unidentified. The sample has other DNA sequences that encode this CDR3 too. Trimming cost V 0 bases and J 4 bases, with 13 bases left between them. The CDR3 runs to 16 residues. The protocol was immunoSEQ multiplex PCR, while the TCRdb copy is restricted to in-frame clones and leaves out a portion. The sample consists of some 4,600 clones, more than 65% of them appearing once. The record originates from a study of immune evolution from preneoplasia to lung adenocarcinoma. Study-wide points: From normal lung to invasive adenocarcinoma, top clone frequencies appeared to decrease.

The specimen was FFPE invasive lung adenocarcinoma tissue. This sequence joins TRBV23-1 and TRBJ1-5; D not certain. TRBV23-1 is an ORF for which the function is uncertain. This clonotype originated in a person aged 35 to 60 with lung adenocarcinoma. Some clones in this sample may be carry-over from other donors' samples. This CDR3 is CASSQSAGITNQPQHF. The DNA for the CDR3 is TGCGCCAGCAGTCAATCGGCGGGTATCACGAATCAGCCCCAGCATTTT.